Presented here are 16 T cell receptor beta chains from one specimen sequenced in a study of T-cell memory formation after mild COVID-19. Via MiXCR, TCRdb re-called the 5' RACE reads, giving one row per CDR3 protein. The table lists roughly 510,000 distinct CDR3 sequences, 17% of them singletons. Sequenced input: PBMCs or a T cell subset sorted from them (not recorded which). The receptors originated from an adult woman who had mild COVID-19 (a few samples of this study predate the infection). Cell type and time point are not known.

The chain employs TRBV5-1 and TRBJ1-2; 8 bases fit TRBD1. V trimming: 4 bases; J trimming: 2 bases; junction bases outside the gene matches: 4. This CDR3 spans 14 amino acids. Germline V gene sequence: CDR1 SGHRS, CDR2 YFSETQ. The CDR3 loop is CASSGGQGNYGYTF. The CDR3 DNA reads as TGCGCCAGCAGCGGCGGACAGGGCAACTATGGCTACACCTTC.

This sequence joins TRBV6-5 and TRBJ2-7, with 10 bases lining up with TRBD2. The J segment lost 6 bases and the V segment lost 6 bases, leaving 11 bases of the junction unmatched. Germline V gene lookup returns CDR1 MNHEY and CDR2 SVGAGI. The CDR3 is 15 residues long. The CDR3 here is CASSSKRGGLVEQYF. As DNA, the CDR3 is TGTGCCAGCAGCTCGAAGCGGGGGGGCCTGGTCGAGCAGTACTTC.

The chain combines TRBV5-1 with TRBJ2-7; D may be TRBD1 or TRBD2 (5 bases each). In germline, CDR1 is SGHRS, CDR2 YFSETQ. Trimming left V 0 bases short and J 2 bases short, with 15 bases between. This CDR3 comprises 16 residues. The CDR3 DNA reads TGCGCCAGCAGCTTGGCCGATTTGGGGACCCCCTACGAGCAGTACTTC. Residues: CASSLADLGTPYEQYF.

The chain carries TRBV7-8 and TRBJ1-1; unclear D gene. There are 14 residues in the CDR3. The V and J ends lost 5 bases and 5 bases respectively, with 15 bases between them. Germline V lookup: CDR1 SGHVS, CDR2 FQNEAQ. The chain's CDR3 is CASSRTEGRTEAFF. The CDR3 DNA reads TGTGCCAGCAGCCGGACGGAAGGGAGAACTGAAGCTTTCTTT. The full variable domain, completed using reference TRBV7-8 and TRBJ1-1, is GAGVSQSPRYKVAKRGQDVALRCDPISGHVSLFWYQQALGQGPEFLTYFQNEAQLDKSGLPSDRFFAERPEGSVSTLKIQRTQQEDSAVYLCASSRTEGRTEAFFGQGTRLTVV.

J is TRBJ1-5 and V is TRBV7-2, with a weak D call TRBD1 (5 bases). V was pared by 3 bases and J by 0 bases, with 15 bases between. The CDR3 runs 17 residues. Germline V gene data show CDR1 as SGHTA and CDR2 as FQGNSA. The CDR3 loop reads CASSLDDSPHSNQPQHF. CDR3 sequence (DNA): TGTGCCAGCAGCTTGGATGACAGTCCGCATAGCAATCAGCCCCAGCATTTT. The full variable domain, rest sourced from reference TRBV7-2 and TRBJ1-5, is GAGVSQSPSNKVTEKGKDVELRCDPISGHTALYWYRQSLGQGLEFLIYFQGNSAPDKSGLPSDRFSAERTGGSVSTLTIQRTQQEDSAVYLCASSLDDSPHSNQPQHFGDGTRLSIL.

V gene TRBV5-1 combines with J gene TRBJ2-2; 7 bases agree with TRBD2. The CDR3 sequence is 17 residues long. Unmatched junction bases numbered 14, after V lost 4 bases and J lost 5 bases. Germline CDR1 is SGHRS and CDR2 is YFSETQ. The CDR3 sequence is CASSRSLSGAGTGELFF. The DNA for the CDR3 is TGCGCCAGCAGCCGCTCTCTAAGCGGGGCAGGGACCGGGGAGCTGTTTTTT.

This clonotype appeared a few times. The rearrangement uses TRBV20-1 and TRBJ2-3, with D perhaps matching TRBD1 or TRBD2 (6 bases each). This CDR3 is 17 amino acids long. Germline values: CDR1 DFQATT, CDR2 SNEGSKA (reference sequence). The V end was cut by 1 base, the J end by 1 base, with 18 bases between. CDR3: CSARVPSMGGRTDTQYF. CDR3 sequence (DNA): TGCAGTGCTAGAGTTCCGAGCATGGGGGGCCGCACAGATACGCAGTATTTT.

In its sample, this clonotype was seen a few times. As DNA, the CDR3 is TGTGCCAGCAGCCGCGACAGGGCCGATATCTACCTGGTGATAGGGGAGCAGTTCTTC. Translation: CASSRDRADIYLVIGEQFF. The rearrangement uses TRBV12-3 or TRBV12-4 and TRBJ2-1; 7 nucleotides match TRBD1. Trimming removed 6 bases from V and 10 bases from J; junction bases left unmatched: 27. CDR3 length equals 19 residues.

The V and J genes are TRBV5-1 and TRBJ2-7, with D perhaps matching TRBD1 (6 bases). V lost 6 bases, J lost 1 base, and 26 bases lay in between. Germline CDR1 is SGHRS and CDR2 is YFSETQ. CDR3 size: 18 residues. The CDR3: CASITGLNGTPISYEQYF. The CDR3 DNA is TGCGCCAGCATCACGGGGTTGAACGGGACACCTATTTCCTACGAGCAGTACTTC.

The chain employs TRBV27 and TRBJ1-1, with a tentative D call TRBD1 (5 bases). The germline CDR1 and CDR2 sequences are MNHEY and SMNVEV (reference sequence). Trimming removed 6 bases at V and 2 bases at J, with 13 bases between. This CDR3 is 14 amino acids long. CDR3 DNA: TGTGCCAGCAGCGTCCCCGGGACCAACACTGAAGCTTTCTTT. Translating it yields CASSVPGTNTEAFF.

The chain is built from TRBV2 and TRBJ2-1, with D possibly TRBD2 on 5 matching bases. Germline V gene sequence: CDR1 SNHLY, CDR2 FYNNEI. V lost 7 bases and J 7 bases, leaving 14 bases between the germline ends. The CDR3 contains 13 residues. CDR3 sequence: CASKREMKNEQFF. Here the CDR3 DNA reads TGTGCCAGCAAGAGGGAGATGAAAAATGAGCAGTTCTTC.

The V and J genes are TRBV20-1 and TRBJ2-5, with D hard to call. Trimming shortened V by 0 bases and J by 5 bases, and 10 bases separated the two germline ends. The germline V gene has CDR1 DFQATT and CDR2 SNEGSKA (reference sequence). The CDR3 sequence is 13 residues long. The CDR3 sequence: CSARDSRTETQYF. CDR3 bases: TGCAGTGCTAGAGACAGCCGAACTGAGACCCAGTACTTC.

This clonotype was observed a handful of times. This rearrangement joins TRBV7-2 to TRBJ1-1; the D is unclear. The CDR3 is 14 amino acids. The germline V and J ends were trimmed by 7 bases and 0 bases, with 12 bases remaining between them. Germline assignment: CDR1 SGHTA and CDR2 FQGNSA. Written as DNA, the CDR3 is TGTGCCAGCAACCAGGAGCCCTTGAACACTGAAGCTTTCTTT. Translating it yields CASNQEPLNTEAFF.

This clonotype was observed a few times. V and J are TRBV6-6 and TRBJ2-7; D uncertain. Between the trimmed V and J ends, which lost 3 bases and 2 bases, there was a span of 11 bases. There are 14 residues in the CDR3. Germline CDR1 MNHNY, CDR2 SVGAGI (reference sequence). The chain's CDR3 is CASSYRTDTYEQYF. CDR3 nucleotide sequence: TGTGCCAGCAGTTATCGGACCGATACCTACGAGCAGTACTTC.

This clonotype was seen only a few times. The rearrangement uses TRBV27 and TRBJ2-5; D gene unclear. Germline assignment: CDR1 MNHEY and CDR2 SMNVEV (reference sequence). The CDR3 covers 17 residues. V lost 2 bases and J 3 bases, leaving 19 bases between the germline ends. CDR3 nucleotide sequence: TGTGCCAGCAGTTTAAACCCCTGGGTAGTCCGGAAAGAGACCCAGTACTTC. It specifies CASSLNPWVVRKETQYF.

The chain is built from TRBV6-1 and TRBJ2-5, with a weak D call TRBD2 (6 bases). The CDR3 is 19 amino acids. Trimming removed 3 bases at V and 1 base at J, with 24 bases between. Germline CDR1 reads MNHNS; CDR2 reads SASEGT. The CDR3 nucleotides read TGTGCCAGCAGTGATAACAACTCGGCCGACGGGGGAGGCCAAGAGACCCAGTACTTC. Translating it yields CASSDNNSADGGGQETQYF.